This T cell receptor beta chain was retrieved from a study of tumor-infiltrating lymphocytes in localized non-small cell lung cancer. Germline trimming cut 2 bases from V and 4 bases from J; bases unmatched to any gene: 8. The CDR3 length is 17 residues. CDR1 and CDR2 (germline): LGHNA, YNFKEQ. This table comes from immunoSEQ multiplex PCR, and its TCRdb copy is limited to in-frame clones, with some not included. The sample records 9,500 to 15,000 clones, 78% being singletons. The sample consisted of lung tumor tissue. The chain joins TRBV4-2 to TRBJ2-2, with 9 nucleotides matching TRBD1. The sequence came from a human donor with non-small cell lung cancer. Written as DNA, the CDR3 is TGTGCCAGCAGCCAAACGGGACAGGGTATCGTCACCGGGGAGCTGTTTTTT. Encoded protein: CASSQTGQGIVTGELFF.